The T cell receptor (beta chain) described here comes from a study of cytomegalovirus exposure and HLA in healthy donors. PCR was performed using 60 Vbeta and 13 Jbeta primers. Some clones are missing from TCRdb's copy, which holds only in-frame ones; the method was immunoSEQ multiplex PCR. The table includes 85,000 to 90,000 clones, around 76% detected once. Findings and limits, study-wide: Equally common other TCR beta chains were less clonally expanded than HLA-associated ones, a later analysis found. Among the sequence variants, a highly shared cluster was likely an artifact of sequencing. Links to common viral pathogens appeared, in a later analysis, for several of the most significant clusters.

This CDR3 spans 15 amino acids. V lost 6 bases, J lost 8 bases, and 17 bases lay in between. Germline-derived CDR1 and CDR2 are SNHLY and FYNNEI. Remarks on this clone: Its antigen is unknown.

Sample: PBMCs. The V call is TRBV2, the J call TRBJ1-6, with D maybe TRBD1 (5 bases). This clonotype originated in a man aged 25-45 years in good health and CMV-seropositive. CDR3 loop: CASRVQGVFDSPLHF. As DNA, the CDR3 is TGTGCCAGCAGGGTCCAGGGTGTATTTGATTCACCCCTCCACTTT.